This entry lists 14 T cell receptor beta chains sequenced from one sample in a study of beta chain features in type 1 diabetes. All of the isolated RNA was reverse transcribed, so expressed TCRB transcripts were sequenced. Profiling relied on immunoSEQ multiplex PCR, and the TCRdb table lists in-frame clones only, not all of them. The table shows just over 600,000 clones, with 15% to 18% occurring only once. The sample taken for sequencing was naive CD4+ T cells from blood. Receptors originate from a man aged 18 to 29 in good health.

The J gene is TRBJ1-2, the V gene TRBV10-3; no clear D. The CDR3 length is 14 residues. V lost 8 bases, J lost 5 bases, and 18 bases lay in between. Germline V gene sequence: CDR1 ENHRY, CDR2 SYGVKD. CDR3 sequence: CAIRATPSRYGYTF. The CDR3 bases are TGTGCCATCCGGGCGACACCCTCCAGGTATGGCTACACCTTC.

This clone was seen more than once but under ten times. The rearrangement uses TRBV5-1 and TRBJ2-3; D gene unclear. CDR3 length: 14 residues. The germline V and J ends were trimmed by 0 bases and 6 bases, with 11 bases remaining between them. CDR1 is SGHRS and CDR2 is YFSETQ in the germline V gene. The CDR3 DNA follows: TGCGCCAGCAGCTTGGGATCCTTTGCGGATACGCAGTATTTT. Protein sequence: CASSLGSFADTQYF.

This clone has only a few counts. This chain links TRBV7-3 with TRBJ2-1; D perhaps matches TRBD1 (6 bases). Trimming cost V 0 bases and J 6 bases, with 12 bases left between them. The CDR3 spans 15 residues. The germline CDR1 and CDR2 sequences are SGHTA and FQGTGA. CDR3 residues: CASSLTSSRGNEQFF. CDR3 bases: TGTGCCAGCAGCTTAACTTCTAGCAGGGGCAATGAGCAGTTCTTC.

The rearrangement links TRBV7-9 to TRBJ1-2; TRBD1 agrees at 9 bases. After removal of 5 bases from V and 1 base from J, the junction contained 8 bases not matched to a gene. Germline-derived CDR1 and CDR2 are SEHNR and FQNEAQ (reference sequence). The CDR3 has 16 residues. CDR3 residues: CASSPGQGYYNYGYTF. CDR3 coding DNA: TGTGCCAGCAGCCCGGGACAGGGATACTATAACTATGGCTACACCTTC.

This clone was detected only a few times. The germline gene is not matched at one end of the junction; a read error may be the cause. This chain uses TRBV29-1 with TRBJ1-3; TRBD1 matches 11 bases. The CDR3 has 13 amino acids. CDR1 is SQVTM, CDR2 ANQGSEA, per germline. CDR3 bases: TGCAGCGTTGGAGGGACAGGGGGAAGCACCATATATTTT. Its translation: CSVGGTGGSTIYF.

This clone was recorded a few times. The genes are TRBV9 and TRBJ2-1, with unresolved D. Germline values: CDR1 SGDLS, CDR2 YYNGEE. V shed 0 bases and J shed 6 bases, with 10 bases lying between them. The length of the CDR3 is 14 residues. The CDR3 reads CASSVGPYTNEQFF. The CDR3 DNA is TGTGCCAGCAGCGTAGGCCCGTATACCAATGAGCAGTTCTTC.

This chain uses TRBV4-2 with TRBJ1-1; D unclear. Germline loops: CDR1 LGHNA, CDR2 YNFKEQ. Deletions cut 3 bases from V and 4 bases from J, with 9 bases between. The CDR3 has 13 residues. The chain's CDR3 is CASSHGEITEAFF. CDR3 bases: TGTGCCAGCAGCCACGGCGAGATCACTGAAGCTTTCTTT.

V is TRBV6-5 and J is TRBJ2-5; D perhaps matches TRBD1 (6 bases). Looked up from germline, CDR1 is MNHEY and CDR2 is SVGAGI. Trimming removed 5 bases from V and 3 bases from J, with 10 bases in between. The CDR3 runs to 13 residues. CDR3 loop: CASSPWDKETQYF. CDR3 DNA: TGTGCCAGCAGTCCGTGGGACAAAGAGACCCAGTACTTC.

This clone has a handful of counts. The chain links TRBV28 to TRBJ2-1, with D maybe TRBD1 (6 bases). The germline gives CDR1 MDHEN, CDR2 SYDVKM. Trimming pared 5 bases from V and 3 bases from J, leaving 20 bases between. The CDR3 spans 17 residues. CDR3 in DNA: TGTGCCAGCAGTCCCGGAGGCCAGGACAGAGACTACAATGAGCAGTTCTTC. It is translated as CASSPGGQDRDYNEQFF.

This clone was counted between two and nine times. The V gene is TRBV5-1, the J gene TRBJ2-1; 13 bases align to TRBD2. The CDR3 has 15 amino acids. Germline V lookup: CDR1 SGHRS, CDR2 YFSETQ. Unmatched junction bases numbered 4, after V lost 3 bases and J lost 7 bases. CDR3 coding DNA: TGCGCCAGCAGCTCCGGGACTAGCGGGGCTAATGAGCAGTTCTTC. Its translation is CASSSGTSGANEQFF.

This clone was observed a few times. The rearrangement uses TRBV9 and TRBJ2-7, with a possible D match to TRBD2 (5 bases). The CDR3 length is 14 residues. Germline V gene data show CDR1 as SGDLS and CDR2 as YYNGEE. Deletions cut 2 bases from V and 2 bases from J, with 11 bases between. The DNA of the CDR3 is TGTGCCAGCAGCGTCCCCCGGGGTCCCTACGAGCAGTACTTC. Residues: CASSVPRGPYEQYF.

V is TRBV7-8 and J is TRBJ2-2; D gene ambiguous. Trimming pared 3 bases from V and 0 bases from J, leaving 8 bases between. Germline CDR1 is SGHVS and CDR2 is FQNEAQ. CDR3 length: 15 residues. The CDR3: CASSFIGSNTGELFF. CDR3 DNA sequence: TGTGCCAGCAGCTTTATAGGATCGAACACCGGGGAGCTGTTTTTT.

This chain joins TRBV19 and TRBJ1-2; 9 nucleotides match TRBD1. This CDR3 is built from 16 residues. Germline V lookup: CDR1 LNHDA, CDR2 SQIVND (reference sequence). The J segment lost 6 bases and the V segment lost 5 bases, leaving 13 bases of the junction unmatched. The CDR3 region has the DNA TGTGCCAGTAGTCCCATGGGACAGGGAAAGTCCCATGGCTACACCTTC. This codes for CASSPMGQGKSHGYTF.

The chain is built from TRBV13 and TRBJ2-6; TRBD1 is a possible D gene (6 bases). CDR1 is PRHDT, CDR2 FYEKMQ, per germline (reference sequence). The CDR3 sequence is 16 residues long. Trimming took 5 bases from V and 2 from J, leaving 13 bases between them. The CDR3 DNA reads as TGTGCCAGCAGCAGGGGGTTTTCACCTGGGGCCAACGTCCTGACTTTC. Encoded protein: CASSRGFSPGANVLTF.